A single sample is the source of the 3 T cell receptor beta chains below, sequenced in a study of cytomegalovirus exposure and HLA in healthy donors. Data came from immunoSEQ multiplex PCR; TCRdb stores just in-frame clones and leaves some out. Altogether some 69,000 clones are present, over 95% being singletons, with the ten largest covering around 2.2%. Sequencing was done on a sample of PBMCs. The receptor set was obtained from a man aged 18 to 29 in good health and CMV-seronegative.

J is TRBJ1-4 and V is TRBV11-2, with TRBD1 matching 10 bases. This CDR3 spans 15 amino acids. After removal of 5 bases from V and 2 bases from J, the junction contained 2 bases not matched to a gene. CDR1 and CDR2 from the germline V gene are SGHAT and FQNNGV. The CDR3, as DNA: TGTGCCAGCAGCAGACAGGGGGCTACTAATGAAAAACTGTTTTTT. Translation: CASSRQGATNEKLFF.

In its sample, this clone was seen once. This chain uses TRBV29-1 with TRBJ1-2; D unclear. CDR1 is SQVTM, CDR2 ANQGSEA, per germline. The CDR3 contains 12 residues. With 2 bases removed from V and 3 bases from J, the gap between germline ends came to 7 bases. Written as DNA, the CDR3 is TGCAGCGTTGAAATTGCAGACTATGGCTACACCTTC. As protein: CSVEIADYGYTF.

CDR3 sequence: CASRQVTFTDTQYF. CDR3 coding DNA: TGTGCCAGCAGGCAGGTCACGTTCACAGATACGCAGTATTTT. V is TRBV2 and J is TRBJ2-3, with D unclear. This CDR3 is built from 14 residues. V was cut by 6 bases and J by 2 bases, with 12 bases left in between. Germline V gives CDR1 SNHLY, CDR2 FYNNEI.